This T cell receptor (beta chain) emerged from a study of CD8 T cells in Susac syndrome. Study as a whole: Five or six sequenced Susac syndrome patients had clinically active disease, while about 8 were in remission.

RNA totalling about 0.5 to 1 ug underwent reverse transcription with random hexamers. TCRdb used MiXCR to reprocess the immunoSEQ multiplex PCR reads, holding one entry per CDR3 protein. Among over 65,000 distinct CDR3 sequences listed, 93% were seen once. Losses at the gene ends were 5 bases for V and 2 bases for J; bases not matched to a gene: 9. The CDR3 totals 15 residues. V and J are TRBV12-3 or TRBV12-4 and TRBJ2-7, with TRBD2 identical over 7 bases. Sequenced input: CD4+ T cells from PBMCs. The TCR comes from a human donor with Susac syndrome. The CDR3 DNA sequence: TGTGCCAGCAGTCCGCCCTGGGGGGGGACCTACGAGCAGTACTTC. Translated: CASSPPWGGTYEQYF.